Each of the 27 T cell receptor beta chains below was sequenced from the same sample in a study of blood T cell repertoires in COVID-19. Sequencing used immunoSEQ multiplex PCR; TCRdb keeps in-frame clones, though not all of them. Of about 170,000 clones listed, roughly 85% were seen once; the top ten hold 19%. Sequenced material: PBMCs or T cells enriched from blood (not recorded which). These receptor sequences come from a woman in her 70s in a cohort exposed to, infected with or recovered from COVID-19 (not recorded which).

Here the CDR3 DNA reads TGTGCCAGCAGCTTGGGGGAGAGGAGGTCGGGCTACACCTTC. Protein sequence: CASSLGERRSGYTF. V usage is TRBV5-4 and J usage is TRBJ1-2; D unresolved. This CDR3 region has 14 residues. V was shortened by 0 bases and J by 8 bases, with 14 bases between the two germline ends. CDR1 is SGHNT and CDR2 is YYREEE in the germline V gene (reference sequence).

V usage is TRBV12-5 and J usage is TRBJ1-4; TRBD1 might be the D (6 bases). V was cut by 1 base and J by 8 bases, with 14 bases left in between. Germline-derived CDR1 and CDR2 are LGHNT and FRNRAP. This CDR3 has 15 amino acids. CDR3 DNA: TGTGCTAGTGGTTTGGCCCCGACAGGCCGCGAAAAACTGTTTTTT. The encoded protein is CASGLAPTGREKLFF.

V and J are TRBV28 and TRBJ2-7; D may be TRBD1 (6 bases). V lost 2 bases, J lost 5 bases, and 13 bases lay in between. Germline CDR1 is MDHEN and CDR2 is SYDVKM. This CDR3 has 14 residues. The CDR3 region is CASSLIGGKDEQYF. The CDR3 DNA sequence: TGTGCCAGCAGTTTAATAGGGGGAAAGGACGAGCAGTACTTC.

The chain links TRBV4-3 to TRBJ2-5; possible D gene TRBD2, 6 bases. Trimming stripped 4 bases from V and 5 bases from J, with 17 bases between. The germline V gene has CDR1 LGHNA and CDR2 YSLEER. The CDR3 covers 15 residues. The CDR3 DNA reads TGCGCCAGCAGCCGTTCCCGACTAGATTGGGAGACCCAGTACTTC. Amino acids: CASSRSRLDWETQYF.

The chain combines TRBV19 with TRBJ2-7; D gene unclear. Germline V CDR1 and CDR2: LNHDA, SQIVND (reference sequence). V shed 3 bases and J shed 0 bases, with 9 bases lying between them. CDR3 length equals 14 residues. The CDR3 region is CASSISQDSYEQYF. The CDR3 DNA sequence: TGTGCCAGTAGTATCAGTCAGGACTCCTACGAGCAGTACTTC.

The rearrangement uses TRBV29-1 and TRBJ2-1, with D tentatively TRBD2 (6 bases). From germline, CDR1 is SQVTM and CDR2 ANQGSEA. Trimming removed 2 bases from V and 0 bases from J, with 14 bases in between. The CDR3 consists of 16 residues. The CDR3: CSVESGRGNSYNEQFF. As DNA, the CDR3 is TGCAGCGTTGAAAGTGGGCGGGGAAACTCCTACAATGAGCAGTTCTTC.

The chain recombines TRBV3-1 (or the pseudogene TRBV3-2) with TRBJ1-1; no clear D. Germline V lookup: CDR1 LGHDT, CDR2 YNNKEL (reference sequence). The CDR3 is 13 residues long. Trimming took 1 base from V and 8 from J, leaving 11 bases between them. CDR3 residues: CASSQGVQREAFF. The CDR3 DNA sequence: TGTGCCAGCAGCCAAGGGGTGCAGAGGGAAGCTTTCTTT.

This chain connects TRBV10-3 to TRBJ1-2; 8 bases are shared with TRBD1. The J segment lost 5 bases and the V segment lost 2 bases, leaving 4 bases of the junction unmatched. CDR1 and CDR2 from the germline V gene are ENHRY and SYGVKD. The CDR3 covers 14 residues. CDR3 DNA sequence: TGTGCCATCAGTGAGCAGGGGGCGCGATATGGCTACACCTTC. Encoded protein: CAISEQGARYGYTF.

This chain connects TRBV28 to TRBJ1-6; D may be TRBD1 (6 bases). The CDR3 is 16 amino acids. The V and J ends lost 6 bases and 3 bases respectively, with 15 bases between them. Germline CDR1 and CDR2: MDHEN and SYDVKM. CDR3 DNA sequence: TGTGCCAGCAGACCGGGACATGGATACTATAATTCACCCCTCCACTTT. Its protein is CASRPGHGYYNSPLHF.

The chain combines TRBV4-2 with TRBJ1-6; 8 nucleotides align to TRBD1. CDR1 is LGHNA and CDR2 is YNFKEQ in the germline V gene. Trimming removed 4 bases from V and 9 bases from J; junction bases left unmatched: 8. This CDR3 contains 15 residues. The chain's CDR3 is CASSRGQGKGSPLHF. CDR3 sequence (DNA): TGTGCCAGCAGCCGTGGACAGGGAAAAGGTTCACCCCTCCACTTT.

This clone was seen just once. The chain has TRBV2 and TRBJ1-5; 9 bases align to TRBD1. The J segment lost 4 bases and the V segment lost 7 bases, leaving 2 bases of the junction unmatched. CDR1 is SNHLY, CDR2 FYNNEI, per germline. This CDR3 comprises 13 residues. In DNA, the CDR3 is TGTGCCAGCAAGGGGACAGGGAATCAGCCCCAGCATTTT. Its translation: CASKGTGNQPQHF.

This sequence joins TRBV15 and TRBJ2-7; 8 bases agree with TRBD1. Germline-derived CDR1 and CDR2 are LNHNV and YYDKDF (reference sequence). V shed 0 bases and J 0 bases; nucleotides not matched to a gene: 4. The CDR3 sequence is 16 residues long. The CDR3 here is CATSRDWGQDSYEQYF. The CDR3 DNA reads TGTGCCACCAGCAGAGATTGGGGACAGGACTCCTACGAGCAGTACTTC.

This chain joins TRBV5-8 and TRBJ1-5; no clear D. V lost 4 bases and J 4 bases, leaving 12 bases between the germline ends. The CDR3 covers 14 residues. The germline V gene encodes CDR1 SGHTS and CDR2 YDEGEE. This CDR3 is CASSPGGLNQPQHF. The CDR3 nucleotides are TGTGCCAGCAGCCCGGGAGGCCTTAATCAGCCCCAGCATTTT. Combining the CDR3 with reference TRBV5-8 and TRBJ1-5 gives the whole variable domain EAGVTQSPTHLIKTRGQQATLRCSPISGHTSVYWYQQALGLGLQFLLWYDEGEERNRGNFPPRFSGRQFPNYSSELNVNALELEDSALYLCASSPGGLNQPQHFGDGTRLSIL.

The chain joins TRBV7-3 to TRBJ1-2, with a tentative D call TRBD1 (5 bases). This CDR3 spans 13 amino acids. Trimming took 2 bases from V and 3 from J, leaving 7 bases between them. Per germline, CDR1 SGHTA and CDR2 FQGTGA. The CDR3 sequence: CASSLGGDYGYTF. For the CDR3, the DNA is TGTGCCAGCAGCTTAGGGGGGGACTATGGCTACACCTTC. Using reference TRBV7-3 and TRBJ1-2 for the parts outside the CDR3, the full variable domain is GAGVSQTPSNKVTEKGKYVELRCDPISGHTALYWYRQSLGQGPEFLIYFQGTGAADDSGLPNDRFFAVRPEGSVSTLKIQRTERGDSAVYLCASSLGGDYGYTFGSGTRLTVV.

V gene TRBV28 combines with J gene TRBJ2-3; TRBD2 aligns across 9 bases. Germline values: CDR1 MDHEN, CDR2 SYDVKM. The trim removed 3 bases at V and 4 bases at J, leaving 20 bases unmatched. The CDR3 is 20 amino acids. In DNA, the CDR3 is TGTGCCAGCAGTTTTTTCACGGGTGCGGGCGGGAGGGATGTTCCAGATACGCAGTATTTT. Translation: CASSFFTGAGGRDVPDTQYF.

This clone was seen once. The chain joins TRBV6-5 to TRBJ1-2, with a tentative D call TRBD1 (5 bases). Trimming shortened V by 7 bases and J by 6 bases, and 15 bases separated the two germline ends. CDR1 is MNHEY and CDR2 is SVGAGI in the germline V gene. The CDR3 is 13 residues long. In DNA form, the CDR3 reads TGTGCCAGCATTCAGGGAATTCGGCATGGCTACACCTTC. Encoded protein: CASIQGIRHGYTF.

As to this clone: Other nucleotide sequences in the sample specify the same CDR3. The chain uses TRBV28 and TRBJ1-5, with D possibly TRBD1 on 5 matching bases. Germline CDR1 MDHEN, CDR2 SYDVKM. The CDR3 sequence is 14 residues long. Trimming pared 8 bases from V and 1 base from J, leaving 12 bases between. CDR3: CASLGGGSNQPQHF. CDR3 sequence (DNA): TGTGCCAGCCTTGGGGGAGGGAGCAATCAGCCCCAGCATTTT.

V gene TRBV5-1 combines with J gene TRBJ2-1; D ambiguous. Germline CDR1 reads SGHRS; CDR2 reads YFSETQ. The CDR3 has 15 residues. The ends were cut back, 0 bases at V and 0 bases at J, with 7 bases in the middle. CDR3 sequence: CASSLVQASYNEQFF. DNA of the CDR3: TGCGCCAGCAGCTTGGTTCAGGCCTCCTACAATGAGCAGTTCTTC. The full variable domain, in which reference TRBV5-1 and TRBJ2-1 provide the parts outside the CDR3, is KAGVTQTPRYLIKTRGQQVTLSCSPISGHRSVSWYQQTPGQGLQFLFEYFSETQRNKGNFPGRFSGRQFSNSRSEMNVSTLELGDSALYLCASSLVQASYNEQFFGPGTRLTVL.

The rearrangement joins TRBV7-8 to TRBJ2-7; 7 bases are shared with TRBD1. CDR1 and CDR2 from the germline V gene are SGHVS and FQNEAQ. V was pared by 3 bases and J by 3 bases, with 2 bases of the junction left unmatched. The CDR3 sequence is 13 residues long. Written as DNA, the CDR3 is TGTGCCAGCAGCTTCCGGACAGGCTACGAGCAGTACTTC. Its protein product is CASSFRTGYEQYF.

The chain employs TRBV19 and TRBJ2-1, with 12 bases aligning to TRBD2. There are 14 residues in the CDR3. Germline CDR1 is LNHDA and CDR2 is SQIVND (reference sequence). The V segment lost 6 bases and the J segment 7 bases; nucleotides outside the gene matches: 4. CDR3 protein: CASRPLAGGNEQFF. In DNA form, the CDR3 reads TGTGCCAGTAGACCCCTAGCGGGGGGGAATGAGCAGTTCTTC. The whole variable domain, remainder taken from reference TRBV19 and TRBJ2-1, is DGGITQSPKYLFRKEGQNVTLSCEQNLNHDAMYWYRQDPGQGLRLIYYSQIVNDFQKGDIAEGYSVSREKKESFPLTVTSAQKNPTAFYLCASRPLAGGNEQFFGPGTRLTVL.

The chain uses TRBV2 and TRBJ2-1, with 9 nucleotides matching TRBD2. Per the germline V gene, CDR1 is SNHLY and CDR2 is FYNNEI. The CDR3 runs to 12 residues. V lost 5 bases, J lost 10 bases, and 3 bases stayed unmatched. The CDR3 nucleotides read TGTGCCAGCAGTCAACTAGCGGGCGAGCAGTTCTTC. This gives the protein CASSQLAGEQFF.

This clone came up a few times. The chain recombines TRBV6-5 with TRBJ2-7; no reliable D call. V shed 5 bases and J shed 0 bases, with 14 bases lying between them. The CDR3 is 15 residues long. From germline, CDR1 is MNHEY and CDR2 SVGAGI. Here the CDR3 reads CASSLPDFHSYEQYF. CDR3 DNA sequence: TGTGCCAGCAGTCTACCCGACTTCCACTCCTACGAGCAGTACTTC.

This chain joins TRBV28 and TRBJ2-5; D possibly corresponds to TRBD2 (5 bases). Germline values: CDR1 MDHEN, CDR2 SYDVKM. CDR3 length: 13 amino acids. V shed 3 bases and J shed 5 bases, with 10 bases lying between them. The CDR3 protein is CASSLGGRETQYF. CDR3 nucleotide sequence: TGTGCCAGCAGTTTGGGCGGGCGGGAGACCCAGTACTTC.

The chain has TRBV11-3 and TRBJ1-6; D not resolved. From germline, CDR1 is SGHNT and CDR2 YENEEA. This CDR3 comprises 14 residues. V lost 7 bases, J lost 9 bases, and 16 bases lay in between. CDR3 region: CASTNRGFSSPLHF. The CDR3 region has the DNA TGTGCCAGCACCAACCGAGGGTTTAGTTCACCCCTCCACTTT.

The chain carries TRBV19 and TRBJ1-6; D uncertain. The CDR3 extends over 15 amino acids. V was shortened by 2 bases and J by 3 bases, with 8 bases between the two germline ends. CDR1 and CDR2 from the germline V gene are LNHDA and SQIVND (reference sequence). The CDR3 region has the DNA TGTGCCAGTAGTATATCTGGCGGCTATAATTCACCCCTCCACTTT. This gives the protein CASSISGGYNSPLHF.

The chain couples TRBV28 to TRBJ1-6; D ambiguous. The CDR3 is 13 amino acids. Deletions cut 4 bases from V and 4 bases from J, with 5 bases between. Germline V gene data show CDR1 as MDHEN and CDR2 as SYDVKM. The CDR3: CASSSTYNSPLHF. The CDR3 nucleotides read TGTGCCAGCAGTTCGACTTATAATTCACCCCTCCACTTT.

The chain links TRBV7-9 to TRBJ2-5, with D unresolved. V lost 6 bases and J lost 2, with 4 bases in between. The germline V gene has CDR1 SEHNR and CDR2 FQNEAQ (reference sequence). This CDR3 contains 11 residues. The CDR3 loop reads CASRSQETQYF. The CDR3 DNA is TGTGCCAGCAGGTCTCAAGAGACCCAGTACTTC.